Shown below are 2 T cell receptor beta chains from a single sample sequenced in a study of long-term antiretroviral therapy in people with HIV. With survey level as its setting, the immunoSEQ assay was v3.0. TCRdb's copy holds only in-frame clones and misses some; the assay was immunoSEQ multiplex PCR. The repertoire consists of 11,000 to 15,000 clones, with 80% to 90% occurring once and the leading ten covering around 7.2%. Material: unsorted PBMCs, obtained 0.4 years after starting antiretroviral therapy. The origin of the receptors is a man aged 25-45 years with HIV.

This clone was found a few times. The CDR3 coding sequence is TGTGCCAGCAGCTCGGCATTCTTCGGACAGGGGGAAGGCGAGCAGTACTTC. Its protein product is CASSSAFFGQGEGEQYF. This chain links TRBV7-9 with TRBJ2-7; TRBD1 matches 10 bases. With 4 bases clipped from V and 6 bases from J, the junction kept 15 bases outside the gene matches. Per germline, CDR1 SEHNR and CDR2 FQNEAQ (reference sequence). The CDR3 has 17 residues.

This sequence joins TRBV5-4 and TRBJ1-3; D call uncertain. This CDR3 is 15 amino acids long. V was shortened by 4 bases and J by 2 bases, with 13 bases between the two germline ends. CDR1 is SGHNT, CDR2 YYREEE, per germline (reference sequence). The CDR3 reads CASSPDKKTGNTIYF. The DNA of the CDR3 is TGTGCCAGCAGCCCCGACAAGAAGACTGGAAACACCATATATTTT.